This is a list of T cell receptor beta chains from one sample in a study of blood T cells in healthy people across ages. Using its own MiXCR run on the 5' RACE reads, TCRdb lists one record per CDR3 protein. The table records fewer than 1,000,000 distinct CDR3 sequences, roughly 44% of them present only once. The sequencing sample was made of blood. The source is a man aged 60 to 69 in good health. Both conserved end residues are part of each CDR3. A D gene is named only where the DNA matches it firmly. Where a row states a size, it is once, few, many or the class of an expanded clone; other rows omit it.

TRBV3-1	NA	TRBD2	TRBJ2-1	CASSHTGLAWNEQFF	TGTGCCAGCAGCCACACGGGACTAGCTTGGAATGAGCAGTTCTTC
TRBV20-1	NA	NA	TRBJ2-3	CSARVGRDTQYF	TGCAGTGCTAGAGTGGGCAGAGATACGCAGTATTTT
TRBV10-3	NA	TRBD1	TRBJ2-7	CAISQDRGSNEQYF	TGTGCCATCAGCCAGGACAGGGGATCGAACGAGCAGTACTTC
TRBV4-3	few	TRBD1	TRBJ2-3	CASSQDRGPPTDTQYF	TGCGCCAGCAGCCAAGACAGGGGGCCCCCCACAGATACGCAGTATTTT
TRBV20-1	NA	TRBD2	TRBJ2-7	CSATPPGLAGVYSEQYF	TGCAGTGCCACGCCGCCGGGACTAGCGGGAGTCTATAGCGAGCAGTACTTC
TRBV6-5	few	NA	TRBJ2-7	CASRSVQSSYEQYF	TGTGCCAGCAGATCTGTACAGAGCTCCTACGAGCAGTACTTC
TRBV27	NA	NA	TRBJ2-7	CASSFQGLAYEQYF	TGTGCCAGCAGTTTCCAGGGACTCGCCTACGAGCAGTACTTC
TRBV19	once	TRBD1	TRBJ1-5	CASRGQGLSNQPQHF	TGTGCCAGTAGGGGACAGGGTTTAAGCAATCAGCCCCAGCATTTT
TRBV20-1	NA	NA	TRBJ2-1	CSARVSGFIEQFF	TGCAGTGCTAGAGTGTCAGGGTTTATTGAGCAGTTCTTC
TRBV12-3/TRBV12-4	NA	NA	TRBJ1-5	CASSHGNNQPQHF	TGTGCCAGCAGTCACGGGAATAATCAGCCCCAGCATTTT
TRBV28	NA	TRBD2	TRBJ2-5	CASRPGGGRRETQYF	TGTGCCAGCAGGCCGGGAGGCGGGAGAAGAGAGACCCAGTACTTC
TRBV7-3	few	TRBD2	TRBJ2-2	CASRRGAGTGELFF	TGTGCCAGCAGGCGGGGGGCTGGCACCGGGGAGCTGTTTTTT
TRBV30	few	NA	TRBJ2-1	CAWSTDGTGEQFF	TGTGCCTGGAGTACGGACGGTACGGGTGAGCAGTTCTTC
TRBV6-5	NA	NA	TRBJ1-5	CASRRGQFDQPQHF	TGTGCCAGCAGACGAGGACAGTTCGATCAGCCCCAGCATTTT
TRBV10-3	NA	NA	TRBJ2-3	CAISEYASSTDTQYF	TGTGCCATCAGTGAGTACGCCTCCTCTACAGATACGCAGTATTTT
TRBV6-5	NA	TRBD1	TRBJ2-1	CASSSLGTALKNEQFF	TGTGCCAGCAGCTCCCTAGGGACAGCACTGAAGAATGAGCAGTTCTTC
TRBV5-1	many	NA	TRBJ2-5	CASSLSHPNKETQYF	TGCGCCAGCAGCCTGAGTCATCCCAACAAAGAGACCCAGTACTTC
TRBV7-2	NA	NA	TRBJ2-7	CASSTPGTTYEQYF	TGTGCCAGCAGCACCCCCGGGACCACCTACGAGCAGTACTTC
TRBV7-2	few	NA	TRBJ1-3	CASSPHRVPSGNTIYF	TGTGCCAGCAGCCCCCATAGGGTCCCCTCTGGAAACACCATATATTTT
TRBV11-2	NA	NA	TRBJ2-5	CASRVPALNNEQYF	TGTGCCAGCAGGGTACCGGCACTAAACAATGAGCAGTACTTC
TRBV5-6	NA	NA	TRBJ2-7	CASSWGGGPPYNEQYF	TGTGCCAGCAGCTGGGGAGGGGGCCCCCCCTACAATGAGCAGTACTTC
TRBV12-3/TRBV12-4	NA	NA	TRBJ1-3	CASSLSTVSGNTIYF	TGTGCCAGCAGTCTCTCGACAGTCTCTGGAAACACCATATATTTT
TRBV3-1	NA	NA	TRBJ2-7	CASSQAGQEAYEQYF	TGTGCCAGCAGCCAAGCGGGACAAGAGGCCTACGAGCAGTACTTC
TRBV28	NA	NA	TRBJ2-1	CASSLMVQGRDNEQFF	TGTGCCAGCAGTTTAATGGTGCAGGGGAGGGACAATGAGCAGTTCTTC
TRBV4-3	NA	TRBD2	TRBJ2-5	CASSQDPSGGKQYF	TGCGCCAGCAGCCAAGATCCTTCCGGGGGGAAGCAGTACTTC
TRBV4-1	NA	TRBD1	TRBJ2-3	CASSQDRTGGDTQYF	TGCGCCAGCAGCCAAGACCGAACAGGGGGAGATACGCAGTATTTT
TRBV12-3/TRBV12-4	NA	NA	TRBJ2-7	CASRGPSPYDEQYF	TGTGCCAGCAGGGGACCTAGCCCCTATGATGAGCAGTACTTC
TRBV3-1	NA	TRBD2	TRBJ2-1	CASSQIAGGSYNEQFF	TGTGCCAGCAGCCAAATAGCGGGGGGGTCATACAATGAGCAGTTCTTC
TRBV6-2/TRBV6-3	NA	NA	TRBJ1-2	CASRNNQDGYTF	TGTGCCAGCAGGAACAATCAGGATGGCTACACCTTC
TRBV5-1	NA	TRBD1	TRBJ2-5	CASSWGPGQGQETQYF	TGCGCCAGCAGCTGGGGACCGGGACAGGGGCAAGAGACCCAGTACTTC